Presented here are 5 T cell receptor beta chains from one specimen sequenced in a study of shared clonotypes between healthy human individuals (dated by TCRdb to about 2020). The protocol used for the library was the immunoSEQ multiplex PCR assay. The source is immuneACCESS, and TCRdb retained only in-frame sequences with V and J called. Part of the clones is not carried over; for the studies checked, unresolved V genes explain less than half of this, and the remainder is unexplained. In all, the sample holds approximately 2,000,000 clones, and 80% to 95% of those were seen once. 0.3% to 0.4% of the sample is in the top ten clones. Input material: naive CD4+ T cells from PBMCs. The cell subset or site label for this specimen denotes: CD45RA+ positively selected. These receptor sequences come from a man aged 18 to 30 in good health. Some clones in this sample may be carry-over from other donors' samples.

The chain employs TRBV11-3 and TRBJ2-7; 8 bases agree with TRBD1. Per germline, CDR1 SGHNT and CDR2 YENEEA. J gave up 2 bases and V 0 bases, and 3 bases lay outside the gene matches. The CDR3 consists of 15 residues. In DNA, the CDR3 is TGTGCCAGCAGCTTAGATCGGACAGGGACCTACGAGCAGTACTTC. Protein sequence: CASSLDRTGTYEQYF.

In regard to this clone: The junction shows a germline mismatch at one end, possibly a read error. V usage is TRBV27 and J usage is TRBJ2-2; D is undetermined. This CDR3 has 13 amino acids. Looked up from germline, CDR1 is MNHEY and CDR2 is SMNVEV (reference sequence). Here the CDR3 reads CASRFHGSGELFF. The CDR3 DNA follows: TGTGCCAGCCGTTTCCACGGGTCCGGGGAGCTGTTTTTT.

The V call is TRBV7-9, the J call TRBJ2-1; a possible D gene is TRBD1 (6 bases). Trimming removed 2 bases at V and 8 bases at J, with 7 bases between. The CDR3 spans 12 residues. Germline V gene data show CDR1 as SEHNR and CDR2 as FQNEAQ (reference sequence). CDR3 DNA sequence: TGTGCCAGCAGCTTACAGGGGTATGAGCAGTTCTTC. It yields the protein CASSLQGYEQFF.

The rearrangement uses TRBV7-8 and TRBJ1-5, with D uncertain. Trimming pared 5 bases from V and 1 base from J, leaving 15 bases between. CDR3 size: 16 residues. CDR1 SGHVS and CDR2 FQNEAQ come from the germline V gene. The CDR3 sequence is CASSLLLTGSNQPQHF. The DNA for the CDR3 is TGTGCCAGCAGCCTCCTCCTAACGGGGAGCAATCAGCCCCAGCATTTT.

The chain carries TRBV5-4 and TRBJ2-2; D unclear. Trimming removed 4 bases from V and 4 bases from J, with 17 bases in between. Germline V CDR1 and CDR2: SGHNT, YYREEE (reference sequence). The CDR3 sequence is 16 residues long. CDR3 loop: CASSPGQSIGTGELFF. DNA of the CDR3: TGTGCCAGCAGCCCGGGCCAGAGTATTGGCACCGGGGAGCTGTTTTTT. The whole variable domain, filled in from reference TRBV5-4 and TRBJ2-2, reads ETGVTQSPTHLIKTRGQQVTLRCSSQSGHNTVSWYQQALGQGPQFIFQYYREEENGRGNFPPRFSGLQFPNYSSELNVNALELDDSALYLCASSPGQSIGTGELFFGEGSRLTVL.